These 11 T cell receptor beta chains were sequenced from one sample in a study of blood T cells in healthy people across ages. Then a second PCR, running roughly 7 to 11 cycles, was carried out with a sample-barcoded 5' primer and a J-beta primer mix. TCRdb fed the 5' RACE reads into MiXCR, producing one record per CDR3 protein. The sample holds about 730,000 distinct CDR3 sequences, roughly 43% seen once. The sequenced sample was blood. Every receptor here comes from an older woman in good health.

This clonotype was detected many times. The CDR3 sequence is CASSLGFEGNEQFF. CDR3 nucleotides: TGTGCCAGCAGCTTAGGGTTCGAGGGCAATGAGCAGTTCTTC. The rearrangement joins TRBV7-3 to TRBJ2-1, with TRBD2 as a possible D gene (5 bases). The V and J ends lost 2 bases and 6 bases respectively, with 11 bases between them. The CDR3 has 14 residues. Germline V gives CDR1 SGHTA, CDR2 FQGTGA. The full variable domain, with the rest looked up from reference TRBV7-3 and TRBJ2-1, is GAGVSQTPSNKVTEKGKYVELRCDPISGHTALYWYRQSLGQGPEFLIYFQGTGAADDSGLPNDRFFAVRPEGSVSTLKIQRTERGDSAVYLCASSLGFEGNEQFFGPGTRLTVL.

The chain recombines TRBV20-1 with TRBJ2-5; 7 bases line up with TRBD2. The germline CDR1 and CDR2 sequences are DFQATT and SNEGSKA (reference sequence). The CDR3 has 16 amino acids. V was clipped by 0 bases and J by 5 bases; unmatched bases: 12. CDR3 sequence: CSARDQRESPRETQYF. The CDR3 DNA reads TGCAGTGCTAGAGATCAGCGGGAATCCCCTCGGGAGACCCAGTACTTC.

In regard to this clonotype: Since the CDR3 does not end with the conserved phenylalanine or tryptophan, this likely comes from a read error. The rearrangement uses TRBV6-2 or TRBV6-3 and TRBJ2-6; TRBD1 is a possible D gene (5 bases). The germline V gene encodes CDR1 MNHEY and CDR2 SVGEGT. V lost 0 bases, J lost 0 bases, and 12 bases lay in between. This CDR3 region has 18 residues. The CDR3 bases are TGTGCCAGCAGTTACTCGGCCAGGGAAGGCTCTGGGGCCAACGTCCTGACTGTC. The encoded protein is CASSYSAREGSGANVLTV.

A remark on this clonotype: A much bigger clone sits one base away, suggesting this may be a read error. The rearrangement uses TRBV4-3 and TRBJ2-1, with 7 bases fitting TRBD2. CDR1 LGHNA and CDR2 YSLEER come from the germline V gene. The CDR3 totals 17 residues. V was clipped by 1 base and J by 1 base; unmatched bases: 7. CDR3 in amino acids: CASSQGAGGGSYNEQFF. The CDR3 nucleotides are TGCGCCAGCAGCCAAGGAGCTGGGGGGGGTTCCTACAATGAGCAGTTCTTC.

The gene calls are TRBV20-1 and TRBJ2-5; a weak D match, TRBD2 (6 bases). Per germline, CDR1 DFQATT and CDR2 SNEGSKA (reference sequence). V lost 4 bases and J 4 bases, leaving 25 bases between the germline ends. This CDR3 is 17 amino acids long. CDR3 coding DNA: TGCAGTGCTATATGCTCCTCCGACAGTGGAGGGCGAGAGACCCAGTACTTC. It yields the protein CSAICSSDSGGRETQYF.

At least ten counts were recorded for this clonotype. V usage is TRBV29-1 and J usage is TRBJ2-1; weak D call: TRBD2 (7 bases). The CDR3 extends over 15 amino acids. V was shortened by 4 bases and J by 4 bases, with 17 bases between the two germline ends. Germline loops: CDR1 SQVTM, CDR2 ANQGSEA. CDR3 DNA: TGCAGCGTTGGGGGTGGGGGGGGGCTTTACAATGAGCAGTTCTTC. Translation gives CSVGGGGGLYNEQFF.

The V gene is TRBV6-1, the J gene TRBJ2-7; D is uncertain. Germline CDR1 and CDR2: MNHNS and SASEGT. Between the trimmed V and J ends, which lost 4 bases and 2 bases, there was a span of 9 bases. The CDR3 is made up of 13 amino acids. The CDR3 spells CASSAATTYEQYF. The CDR3 DNA is TGTGCCAGCAGTGCGGCCACAACCTACGAGCAGTACTTC.

As regards this clonotype: Mismatch with germline at one junction end may stem from a read error. This sequence joins TRBV7-2 and TRBJ2-4; D tentatively fits TRBD1 or TRBD2 (5 bases each). The CDR3 loop spans 14 amino acids. The germline V gene encodes CDR1 SGHTA and CDR2 FQGNSA. The CDR3 nucleotides read TGTGTCAGCAGCTCCCCAAACGCCGGGACCGGGGAGTACTTC. This encodes CVSSSPNAGTGEYF.

This clonotype has a handful of counts. The rearrangement links TRBV6-2 or TRBV6-3 to TRBJ2-1; D gene ambiguous. The germline gives CDR1 MNHEY, CDR2 SVGEGT. This CDR3 is built from 12 residues. V dropped 5 bases and J dropped 2 bases, with 4 bases sitting between them. CDR3 nucleotide sequence: TGTGCCAGCAGTAAGACCTACAATGAGCAGTTCTTC. It translates to CASSKTYNEQFF.

The sample holds a few counts of this clonotype. V and J are TRBV7-3 and TRBJ2-5; TRBD1 agrees at 8 bases. Losses at the gene ends were 5 bases for V and 5 bases for J; bases not matched to a gene: 10. The germline gives CDR1 SGHTA, CDR2 FQGTGA. This CDR3 comprises 15 residues. The CDR3 DNA is TGTGCCAGCAGCAGACAACAGGGGGTGTACGAGACCCAGTACTTC. This encodes CASSRQQGVYETQYF.

This clonotype came up once. A clone one base away is much larger, so this may be a read error. The chain uses TRBV5-1 and TRBJ2-5; a weak D match, TRBD1 (5 bases). TRBJ2-7 matches the DNA end more closely, so the J call is doubtful. This CDR3 comprises 14 residues. Germline V lookup: CDR1 SGHRS, CDR2 YFSETQ. CDR3 loop: CASSVVSRAYEQYF. The CDR3 coding sequence is TGCGCCAGCAGCGTGGTAAGCAGGGCTTACGAGCAGTACTTC.